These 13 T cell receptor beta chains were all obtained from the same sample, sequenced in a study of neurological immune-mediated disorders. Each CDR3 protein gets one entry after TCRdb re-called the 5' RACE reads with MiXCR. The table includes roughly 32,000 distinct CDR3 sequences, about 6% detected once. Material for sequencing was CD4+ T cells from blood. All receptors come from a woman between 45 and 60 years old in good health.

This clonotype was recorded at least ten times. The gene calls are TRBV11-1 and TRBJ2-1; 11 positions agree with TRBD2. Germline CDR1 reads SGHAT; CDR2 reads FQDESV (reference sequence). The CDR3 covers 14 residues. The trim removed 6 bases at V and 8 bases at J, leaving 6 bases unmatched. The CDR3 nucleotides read TGTGCCAGCAGTATAGCGGGAGGGCCGGATGAGCAGTTCTTC. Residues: CASSIAGGPDEQFF.

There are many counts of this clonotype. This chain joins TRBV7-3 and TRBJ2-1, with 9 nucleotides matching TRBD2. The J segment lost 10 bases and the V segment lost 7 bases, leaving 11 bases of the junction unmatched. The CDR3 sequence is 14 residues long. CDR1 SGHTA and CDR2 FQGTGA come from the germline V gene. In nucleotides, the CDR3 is TGTGCCAGCAACTTCGGAGCGGGGGGCGGAGAGCAGTTCTTC. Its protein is CASNFGAGGGEQFF. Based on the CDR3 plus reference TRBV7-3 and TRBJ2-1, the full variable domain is GAGVSQTPSNKVTEKGKYVELRCDPISGHTALYWYRQSLGQGPEFLIYFQGTGAADDSGLPNDRFFAVRPEGSVSTLKIQRTERGDSAVYLCASNFGAGGGEQFFGPGTRLTVL.

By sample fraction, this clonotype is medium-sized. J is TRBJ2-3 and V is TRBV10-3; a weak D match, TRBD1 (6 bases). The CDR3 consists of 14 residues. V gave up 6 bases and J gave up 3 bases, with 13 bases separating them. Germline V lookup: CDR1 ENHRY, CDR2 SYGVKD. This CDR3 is CAIRGDTKTDTQYF. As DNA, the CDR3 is TGTGCCATCAGAGGGGACACTAAGACAGATACGCAGTATTTT.

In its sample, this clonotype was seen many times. DNA of the CDR3: TGTGCCAGCAGCGTAGGCGGCAGGGCGGACTACGAGCAGTACTTC. It codes for CASSVGGRADYEQYF. This sequence joins TRBV9 and TRBJ2-7; a weak D match, TRBD1 (5 bases). CDR1 is SGDLS, CDR2 YYNGEE, per germline. V was cut by 0 bases and J by 3 bases, with 13 bases left in between. The CDR3 loop spans 15 amino acids.

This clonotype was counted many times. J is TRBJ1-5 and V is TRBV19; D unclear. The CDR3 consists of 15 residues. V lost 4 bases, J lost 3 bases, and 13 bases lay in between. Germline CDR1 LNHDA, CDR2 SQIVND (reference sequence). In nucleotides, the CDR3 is TGTGCCAGTAGTACCAATAACATAGCCAATCAGCCCCAGCATTTT. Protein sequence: CASSTNNIANQPQHF.

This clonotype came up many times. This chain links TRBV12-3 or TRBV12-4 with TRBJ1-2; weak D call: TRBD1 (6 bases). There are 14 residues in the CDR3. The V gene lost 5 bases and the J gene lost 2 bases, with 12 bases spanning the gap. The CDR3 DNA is TGTGCCAGCAGTCCTTCCGACAGGAACTATGGCTACACCTTC. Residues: CASSPSDRNYGYTF.

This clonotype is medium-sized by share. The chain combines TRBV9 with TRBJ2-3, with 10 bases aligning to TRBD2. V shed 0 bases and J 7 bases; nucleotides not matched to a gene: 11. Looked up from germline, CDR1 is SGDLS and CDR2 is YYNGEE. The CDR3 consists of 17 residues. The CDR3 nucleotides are TGTGCCAGCAGCGTAGACCCCACTAGCGGGGCCTTATATACGCAGTATTTT. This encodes CASSVDPTSGALYTQYF.

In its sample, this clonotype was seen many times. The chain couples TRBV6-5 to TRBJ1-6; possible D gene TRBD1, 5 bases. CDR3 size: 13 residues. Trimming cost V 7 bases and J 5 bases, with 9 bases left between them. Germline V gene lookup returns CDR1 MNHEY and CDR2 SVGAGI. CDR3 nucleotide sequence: TGTGCCAGCAAGGCAGGGAATAATTCACCCCTCCACTTT. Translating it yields CASKAGNNSPLHF.

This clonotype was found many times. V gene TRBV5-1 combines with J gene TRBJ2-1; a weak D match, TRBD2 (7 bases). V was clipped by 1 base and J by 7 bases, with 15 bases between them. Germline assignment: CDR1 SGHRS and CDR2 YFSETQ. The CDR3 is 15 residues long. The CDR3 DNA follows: TGCGCCAGCAGCTTGTCGGGGGGCGCGGGGAATGAGCAGTTCTTC. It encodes CASSLSGGAGNEQFF.

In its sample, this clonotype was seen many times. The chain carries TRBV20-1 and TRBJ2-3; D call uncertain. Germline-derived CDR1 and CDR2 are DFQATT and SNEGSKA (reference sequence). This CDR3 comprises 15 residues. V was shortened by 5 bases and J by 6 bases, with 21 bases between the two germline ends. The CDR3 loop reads CSALVTDNRKDTQYF. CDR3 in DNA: TGCAGTGCTCTCGTGACGGATAACCGCAAGGATACGCAGTATTTT.

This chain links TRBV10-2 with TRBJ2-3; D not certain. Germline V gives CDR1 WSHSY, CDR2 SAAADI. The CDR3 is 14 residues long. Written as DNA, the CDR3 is TGCACCAACAGTGAGGCGGCCCTTACAGATACGCAGTATTTT. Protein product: CTNSEAALTDTQYF.

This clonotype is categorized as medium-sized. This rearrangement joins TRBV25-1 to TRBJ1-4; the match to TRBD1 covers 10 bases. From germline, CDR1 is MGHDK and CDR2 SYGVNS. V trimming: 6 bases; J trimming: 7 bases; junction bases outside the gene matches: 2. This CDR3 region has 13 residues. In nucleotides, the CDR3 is TGTGCCAGCAGCGGGACAGGGGTTGAAAAACTGTTTTTT. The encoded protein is CASSGTGVEKLFF.

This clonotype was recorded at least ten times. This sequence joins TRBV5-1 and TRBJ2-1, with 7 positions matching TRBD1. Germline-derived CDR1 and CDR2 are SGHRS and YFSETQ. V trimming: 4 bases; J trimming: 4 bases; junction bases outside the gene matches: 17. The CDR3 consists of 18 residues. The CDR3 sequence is CASSKRQGPTQIYNEQFF. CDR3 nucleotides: TGCGCCAGCAGCAAACGACAGGGCCCCACCCAGATTTACAATGAGCAGTTCTTC.